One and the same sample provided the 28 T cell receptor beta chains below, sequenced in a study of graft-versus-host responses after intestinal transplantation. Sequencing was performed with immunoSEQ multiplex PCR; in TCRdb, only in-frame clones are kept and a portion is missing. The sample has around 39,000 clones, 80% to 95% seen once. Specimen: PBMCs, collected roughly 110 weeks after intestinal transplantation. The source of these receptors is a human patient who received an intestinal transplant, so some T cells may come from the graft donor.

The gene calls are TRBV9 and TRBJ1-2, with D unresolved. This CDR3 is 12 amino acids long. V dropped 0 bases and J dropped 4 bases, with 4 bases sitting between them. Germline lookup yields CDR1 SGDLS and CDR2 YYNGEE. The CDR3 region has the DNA TGTGCCAGCAGCGTAGGACTCTATGGCTACACCTTC. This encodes CASSVGLYGYTF.

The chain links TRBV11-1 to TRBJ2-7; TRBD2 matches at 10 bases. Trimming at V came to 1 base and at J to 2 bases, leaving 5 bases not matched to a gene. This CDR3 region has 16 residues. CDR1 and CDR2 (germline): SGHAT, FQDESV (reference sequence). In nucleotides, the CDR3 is TGTGCCAGCAGCTTAGGAACTAGCGGGATTACCTACGAGCAGTACTTC. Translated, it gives CASSLGTSGITYEQYF.

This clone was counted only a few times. The CDR3 sequence is CASSLDRTGGIEQFF. The CDR3 bases are TGTGCCAGCAGTCTAGACCGGACAGGGGGTATTGAGCAGTTCTTC. The chain carries TRBV27 and TRBJ2-1; 10 bases map to TRBD1. CDR3 length equals 15 residues. The V gene's germline CDR1 is MNHEY and CDR2 SMNVEV (reference sequence). The J segment lost 9 bases and the V segment lost 5 bases, leaving 10 bases of the junction unmatched.

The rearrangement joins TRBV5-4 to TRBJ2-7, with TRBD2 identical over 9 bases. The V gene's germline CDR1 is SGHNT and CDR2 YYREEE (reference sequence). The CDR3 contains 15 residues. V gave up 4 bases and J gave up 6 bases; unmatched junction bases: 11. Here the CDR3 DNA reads TGTGCCAGCAGCCCCCTTGTTAGCGGGAGTAGCGAGCAGTACTTC. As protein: CASSPLVSGSSEQYF.

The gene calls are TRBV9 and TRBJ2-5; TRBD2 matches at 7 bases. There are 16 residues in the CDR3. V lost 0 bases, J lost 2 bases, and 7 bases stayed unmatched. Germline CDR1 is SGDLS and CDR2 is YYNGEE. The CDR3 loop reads CASSVAAGTTQETQYF. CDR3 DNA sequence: TGTGCCAGCAGCGTAGCGGCAGGGACTACGCAAGAGACCCAGTACTTC.

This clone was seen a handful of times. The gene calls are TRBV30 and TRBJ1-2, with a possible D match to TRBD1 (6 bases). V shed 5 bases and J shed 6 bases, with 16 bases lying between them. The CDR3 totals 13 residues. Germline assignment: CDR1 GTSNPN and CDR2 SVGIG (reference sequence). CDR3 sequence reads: CAWSRGSGDGYTF. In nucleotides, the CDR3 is TGTGCCTGGTCTCGAGGATCAGGGGATGGCTACACCTTC.

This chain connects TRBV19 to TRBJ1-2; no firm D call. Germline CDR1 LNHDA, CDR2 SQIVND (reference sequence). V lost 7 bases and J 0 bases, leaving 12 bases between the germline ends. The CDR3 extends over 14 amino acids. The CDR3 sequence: CASKPSPTNYGYTF. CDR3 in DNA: TGTGCCAGTAAACCCTCCCCCACTAACTATGGCTACACCTTC.

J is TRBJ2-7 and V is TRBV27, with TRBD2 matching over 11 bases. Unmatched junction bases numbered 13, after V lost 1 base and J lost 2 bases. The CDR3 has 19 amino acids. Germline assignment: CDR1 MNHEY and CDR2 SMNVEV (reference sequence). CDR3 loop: CASSLWMGTSGFGTYEQYF. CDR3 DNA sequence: TGTGCCAGCAGTTTATGGATGGGGACTAGCGGTTTTGGTACCTACGAGCAGTACTTC.

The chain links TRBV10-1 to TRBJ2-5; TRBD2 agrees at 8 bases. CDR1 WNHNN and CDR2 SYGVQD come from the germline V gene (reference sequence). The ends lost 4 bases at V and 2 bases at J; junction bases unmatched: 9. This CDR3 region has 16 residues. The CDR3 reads CASSGPPGGEQETQYF. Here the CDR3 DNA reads TGCGCCAGCAGTGGACCTCCGGGAGGGGAACAAGAGACCCAGTACTTC.

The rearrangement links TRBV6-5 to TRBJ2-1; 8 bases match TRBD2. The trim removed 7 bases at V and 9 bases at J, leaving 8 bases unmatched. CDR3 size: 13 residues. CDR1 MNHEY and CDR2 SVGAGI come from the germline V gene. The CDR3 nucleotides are TGTGCCAGCACCGAGCGGGAGAACGGTGAGCAGTTCTTC. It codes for CASTERENGEQFF.

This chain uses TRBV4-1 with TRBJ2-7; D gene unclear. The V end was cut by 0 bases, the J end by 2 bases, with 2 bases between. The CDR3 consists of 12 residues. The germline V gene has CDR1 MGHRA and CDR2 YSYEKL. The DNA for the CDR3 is TGCGCCAGCAGCCAAGACCCCTACGAGCAGTACTTC. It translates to CASSQDPYEQYF.

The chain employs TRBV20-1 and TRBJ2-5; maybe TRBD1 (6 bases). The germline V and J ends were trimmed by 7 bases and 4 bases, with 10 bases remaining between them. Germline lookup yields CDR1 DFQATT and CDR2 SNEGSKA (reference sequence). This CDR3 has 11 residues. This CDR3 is CSVSDRETQYF. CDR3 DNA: TGCAGTGTTTCGGACAGAGAGACCCAGTACTTC.

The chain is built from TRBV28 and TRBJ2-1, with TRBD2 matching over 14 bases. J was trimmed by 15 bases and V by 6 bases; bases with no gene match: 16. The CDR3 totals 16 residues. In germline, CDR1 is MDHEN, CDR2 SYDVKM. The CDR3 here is CASSRTSGRLLTFPFF. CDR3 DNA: TGTGCCAGCAGCCGGACTAGCGGGAGGCTCCTGACCTTCCCGTTCTTC.

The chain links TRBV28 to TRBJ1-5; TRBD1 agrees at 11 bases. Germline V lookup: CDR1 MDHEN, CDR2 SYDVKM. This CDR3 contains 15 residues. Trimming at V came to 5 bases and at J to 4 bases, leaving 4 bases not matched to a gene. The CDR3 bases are TGTGCCAGCAGTCCCGGACAGGGGGCTAATCAGCCCCAGCATTTT. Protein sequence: CASSPGQGANQPQHF. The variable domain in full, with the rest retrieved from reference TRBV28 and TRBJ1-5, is DVKVTQSSRYLVKRTGEKVFLECVQDMDHENMFWYRQDPGLGLRLIYFSYDVKMKEKGDIPEGYSVSREKKERFSLILESASTNQTSMYLCASSPGQGANQPQHFGDGTRLSIL.

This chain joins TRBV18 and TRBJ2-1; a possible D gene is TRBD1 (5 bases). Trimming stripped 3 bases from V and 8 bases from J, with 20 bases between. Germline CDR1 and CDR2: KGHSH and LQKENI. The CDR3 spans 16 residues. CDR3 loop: CASSPYRGLQGDEQFF. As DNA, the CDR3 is TGTGCCAGCTCACCCTACCGCGGCCTCCAGGGCGATGAGCAGTTCTTC.

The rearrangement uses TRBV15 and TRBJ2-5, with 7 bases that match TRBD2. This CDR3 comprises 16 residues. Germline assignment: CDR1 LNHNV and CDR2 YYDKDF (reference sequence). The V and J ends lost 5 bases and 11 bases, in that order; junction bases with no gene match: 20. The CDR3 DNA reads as TGTGCCACCAGCCCTACCTCCGGGACTATAAAGGACTGGCAGTACTTC. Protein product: CATSPTSGTIKDWQYF.

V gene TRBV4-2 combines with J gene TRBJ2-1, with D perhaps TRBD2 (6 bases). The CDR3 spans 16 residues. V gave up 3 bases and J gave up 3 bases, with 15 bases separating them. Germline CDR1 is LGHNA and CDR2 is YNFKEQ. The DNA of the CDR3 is TGTGCCAGCAGCCATGAAGGACTAACCCTCTACAATGAGCAGTTCTTC. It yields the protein CASSHEGLTLYNEQFF.

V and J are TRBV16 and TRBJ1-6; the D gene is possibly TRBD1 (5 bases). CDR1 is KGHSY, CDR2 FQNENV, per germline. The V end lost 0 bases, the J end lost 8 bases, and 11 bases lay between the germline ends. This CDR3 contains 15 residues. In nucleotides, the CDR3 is TGTGCCAGCAGCCAATCGGGGGGAAATCATTCACCCCTCCACTTT. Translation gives CASSQSGGNHSPLHF.

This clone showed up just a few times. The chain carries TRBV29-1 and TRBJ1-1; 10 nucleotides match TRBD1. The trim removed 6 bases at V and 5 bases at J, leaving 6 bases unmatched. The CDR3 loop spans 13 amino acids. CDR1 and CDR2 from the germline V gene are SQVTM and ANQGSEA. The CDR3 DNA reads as TGCAGCGTCTGGACAGGGGGAGGGACTGAAGCTTTCTTT. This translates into CSVWTGGGTEAFF.

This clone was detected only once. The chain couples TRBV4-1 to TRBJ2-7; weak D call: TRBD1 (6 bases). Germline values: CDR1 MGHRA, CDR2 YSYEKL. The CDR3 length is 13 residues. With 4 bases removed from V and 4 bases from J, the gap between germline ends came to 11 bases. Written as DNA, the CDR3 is TGCGCCAGCAGCCCGGGGACACAATACGAGCAGTACTTC. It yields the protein CASSPGTQYEQYF.

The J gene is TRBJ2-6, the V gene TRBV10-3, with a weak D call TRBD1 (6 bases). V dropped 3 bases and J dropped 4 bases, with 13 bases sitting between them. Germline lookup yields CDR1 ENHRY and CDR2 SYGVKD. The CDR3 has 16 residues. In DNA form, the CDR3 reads TGTGCCATCAGTGACAGGGGAACGGGAGGGGCCAACGTCCTGACTTTC. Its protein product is CAISDRGTGGANVLTF.

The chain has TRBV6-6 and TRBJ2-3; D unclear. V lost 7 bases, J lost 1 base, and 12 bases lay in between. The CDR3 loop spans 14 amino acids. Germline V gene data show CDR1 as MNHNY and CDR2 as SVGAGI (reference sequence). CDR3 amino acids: CASIMNFGTDTQYF. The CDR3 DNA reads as TGTGCCAGCATAATGAATTTCGGCACAGATACGCAGTATTTT.

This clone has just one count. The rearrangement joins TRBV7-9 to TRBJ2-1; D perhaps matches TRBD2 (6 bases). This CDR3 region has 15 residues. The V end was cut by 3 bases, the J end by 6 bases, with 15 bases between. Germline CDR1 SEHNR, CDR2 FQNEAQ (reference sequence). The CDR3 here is CASSFKGLGGNEQFF. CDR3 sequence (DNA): TGTGCCAGCAGCTTTAAGGGGCTCGGGGGCAATGAGCAGTTCTTC.

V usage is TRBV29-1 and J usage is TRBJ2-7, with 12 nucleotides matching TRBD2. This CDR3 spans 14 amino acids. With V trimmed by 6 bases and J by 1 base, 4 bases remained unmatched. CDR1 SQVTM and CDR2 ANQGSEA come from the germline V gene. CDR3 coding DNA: TGCAGCGTCGCCGGGACTAGCGGGTCCTACGAGCAGTACTTC. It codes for CSVAGTSGSYEQYF.

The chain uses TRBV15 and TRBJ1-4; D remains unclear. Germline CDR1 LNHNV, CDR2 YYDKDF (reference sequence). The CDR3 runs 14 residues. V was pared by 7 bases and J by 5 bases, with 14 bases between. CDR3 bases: TGTGCCACCACCTTAGAGGGCGAGAATGAAAAACTGTTTTTT. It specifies CATTLEGENEKLFF. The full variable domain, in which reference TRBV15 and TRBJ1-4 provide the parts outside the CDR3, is DAMVIQNPRYQVTQFGKPVTLSCSQTLNHNVMYWYQQKSSQAPKLLFHYYDKDFNNEADTPDNFQSRRPNTSFCFLDIRSPGLGDTAMYLCATTLEGENEKLFFGSGTQLSVL.

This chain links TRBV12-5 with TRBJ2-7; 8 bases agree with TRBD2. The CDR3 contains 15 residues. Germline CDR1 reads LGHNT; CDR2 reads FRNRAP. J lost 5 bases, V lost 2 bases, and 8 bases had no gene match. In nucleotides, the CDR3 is TGTGCTAGTGGTTTGCGTCGGAGCGGGAGCGACGAGCAGTACTTC. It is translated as CASGLRRSGSDEQYF.

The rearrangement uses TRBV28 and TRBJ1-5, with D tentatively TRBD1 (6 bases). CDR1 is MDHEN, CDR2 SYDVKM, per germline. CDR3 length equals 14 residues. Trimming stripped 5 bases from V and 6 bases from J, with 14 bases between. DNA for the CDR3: TGTGCCAGCAGTGGTAGGGGGTTCTCTCAGCCCCAGCATTTT. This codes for CASSGRGFSQPQHF. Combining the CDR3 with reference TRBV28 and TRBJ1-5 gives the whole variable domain DVKVTQSSRYLVKRTGEKVFLECVQDMDHENMFWYRQDPGLGLRLIYFSYDVKMKEKGDIPEGYSVSREKKERFSLILESASTNQTSMYLCASSGRGFSQPQHFGDGTRLSIL.

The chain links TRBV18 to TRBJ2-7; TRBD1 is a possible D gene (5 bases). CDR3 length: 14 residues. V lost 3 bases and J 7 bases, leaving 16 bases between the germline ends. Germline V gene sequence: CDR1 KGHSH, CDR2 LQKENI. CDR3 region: CASSPATGDLEQYF. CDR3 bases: TGTGCCAGCTCACCCGCCACAGGTGATTTAGAGCAGTACTTC.